This T cell receptor (beta chain) was documented in a study of T cells in Graves' hyperthyroidism and ophthalmopathy. Background on the study: The authors collected peripheral blood at initial diagnosis, before any treatment.

Germline V gene data show CDR1 as MNHEY and CDR2 as SMNVEV (reference sequence). Deletions cut 7 bases from V and 0 bases from J, with 19 bases between. The CDR3 consists of 16 residues. There are many counts of this clonotype. Antigen: not known. Whole-study findings and limits: The authors' 13 V-J model separated ophthalmopathy from stable hyperthyroidism. The majority of expanded thyroid clonotypes above 0.001 also appeared in blood.

TCR beta CDR3 region amplification was performed from RNA transcripts. HTBI primers drove first-round RT-PCR of the TCR CDR3. A single record per CDR3 protein comes from TCRdb applying MiXCR to the multiplex PCR reads. Of approximately 400,000 distinct CDR3 sequences detected, 15% to 20% appear once; the ten largest clones hold about 4%. The material sequenced was blood. The chain combines TRBV27 with TRBJ2-7; D is unclear. This sequence originates from a woman younger than 35 with Graves' hyperthyroidism. CDR3 DNA sequence: TGTGCCAGCATTCTCCCGGCTGTAATCAGCTCCTACGAGCAGTACTTC. Its translation is CASILPAVISSYEQYF.